The following is a TCR beta chain sequence with its context. The source of the sample is a study of OX40 agonist ivuxolimab in advanced cancers. Exclusion of a patient followed from autoimmune disease history or systemic immunosuppression. Only in-frame clones appear in the TCRdb table, and some are missing; sequencing was by immunoSEQ multiplex PCR. This table holds about 16,000 clones, 65% to 90% found once. The source material was CD4+ or CD8+ T cells sorted from blood, sampled in a trial of the OX40 agonist ivuxolimab. The source of this sequence is an adult with an advanced solid tumor such as melanoma, head and neck, liver or kidney cancer.

CDR3 amino acids: CASSTGDSADTQYF. CDR3 sequence (DNA): TGCGCCAGCAGCACGGGGGATAGTGCAGATACGCAGTATTTT. The J gene is TRBJ2-3, the V gene TRBV4-1; TRBD2 might be the D (6 bases). The germline gives CDR1 MGHRA, CDR2 YSYEKL. The CDR3 contains 14 residues. V dropped 5 bases and J dropped 4 bases, with 13 bases sitting between them.